This entry lists 18 T cell receptor beta chains sequenced from one sample in a study of response to subunit inactivated influenza vaccine. TCRdb reprocessed the RT-PCR reads with MiXCR, giving one entry per CDR3 protein. The table records under 850,000 distinct CDR3 sequences, approximately 17% of them present only once. The material sequenced was PBMCs from blood, taken about 5 days after vaccination. Every receptor here comes from a man aged 45 to 65 who received an inactivated influenza vaccine.

The rearrangement uses TRBV5-1 and TRBJ2-3; D might be TRBD1 (7 bases). V was cut by 1 base and J by 2 bases, with 14 bases left in between. Germline-derived CDR1 and CDR2 are SGHRS and YFSETQ. The CDR3 is 16 residues long. The DNA for the CDR3 is TGCGCCAGCAGCTTGTACGGCAGGGGGGCCACAGATACGCAGTATTTT. It codes for CASSLYGRGATDTQYF.

This clonotype was detected many times. The rearrangement links TRBV12-3 or TRBV12-4 to TRBJ1-5; unclear D gene. The length of the CDR3 is 12 residues. V lost 5 bases to trimming and J lost 5 bases, with 7 bases between them. CDR3 in DNA: TGTGCCAGCAGTCCCATGGATCAGCCCCAGCATTTT. Amino acid sequence: CASSPMDQPQHF.

The table lists this clonotype with a few counts. V is TRBV6-1 and J is TRBJ2-7; D may be TRBD1 (5 bases). With 8 bases removed from V and 3 bases from J, the gap between germline ends came to 20 bases. The CDR3 covers 15 residues. Germline V gene lookup returns CDR1 MNHNS and CDR2 SASEGT. CDR3 in amino acids: CASRRDGALNYEQYF. CDR3 DNA: TGTGCCAGCCGGAGAGATGGGGCCCTAAACTACGAGCAGTACTTC.

The V call is TRBV7-2, the J call TRBJ2-7; 7 bases map to TRBD1. The trim removed 5 bases at V and 3 bases at J, leaving 16 bases unmatched. The CDR3 has 17 amino acids. Germline V gives CDR1 SGHTA, CDR2 FQGNSA. CDR3 sequence (DNA): TGTGCCAGCAGCAGAGCAACCCAGGGGGTCGTGATCTACGAGCAGTACTTC. As protein: CASSRATQGVVIYEQYF.

The sample holds many counts of this clonotype. The rearrangement uses TRBV18 and TRBJ2-2, with unresolved D. In germline, CDR1 is KGHSH, CDR2 LQKENI. The CDR3 contains 12 residues. The ends were cut back, 8 bases at V and 2 bases at J, with 6 bases in the middle. In DNA form, the CDR3 reads TGTGCCAGCACAGTTAACACCGGGGAGCTGTTTTTT. It codes for CASTVNTGELFF. Drawing the rest from reference TRBV18 and TRBJ2-2, the complete variable domain is NAGVMQNPRHLVRRRGQEARLRCSPMKGHSHVYWYRQLPEEGLKFMVYLQKENIIDESGMPKERFSAEFPKEGPSILRIQQVVRGDSAAYFCASTVNTGELFFGEGSRLTVL.

The chain couples TRBV6-1 to TRBJ2-1; the D gene is possibly TRBD1 (6 bases). The CDR3 length is 16 residues. Germline lookup yields CDR1 MNHNS and CDR2 SASEGT. Trimming removed 3 bases at V and 7 bases at J, with 19 bases between. The CDR3 here is CASSDTARGSGNEQFF. The CDR3 nucleotides read TGTGCCAGCAGTGATACCGCCAGGGGATCCGGTAATGAGCAGTTCTTC.

The chain combines TRBV4-3 with TRBJ2-1; 8 nucleotides agree with TRBD2. Trimming cost V 0 bases and J 9 bases; bases outside gene matches: 19. Germline lookup yields CDR1 LGHNA and CDR2 YSLEER. The CDR3 runs to 19 residues. CDR3 coding DNA: TGCGCCAGCAGCCAAGATTTTGTGTTGCTCCCGGGAGGGCCGGTTGAGCAGTTCTTC. Its protein is CASSQDFVLLPGGPVEQFF.

This clonotype was counted between two and nine times. The V call is TRBV12-3 or TRBV12-4, the J call TRBJ2-2; D is uncertain. The V end was cut by 8 bases, the J end by 7 bases, with 11 bases between. The CDR3 has 12 residues. CDR3 in DNA: TGTGCCAGCTCCAACCGCCACGGGGAGCTGTTTTTT. It codes for CASSNRHGELFF.

This clonotype was counted a few times. Here the CDR3 reads CASRHPLSGTEAFF. CDR3 DNA sequence: TGTGCCAGCAGGCATCCTCTATCGGGCACTGAAGCTTTCTTT. This rearrangement joins TRBV28 to TRBJ1-1, with D unclear. The CDR3 contains 14 residues. Germline CDR1 MDHEN, CDR2 SYDVKM. The V end was cut by 6 bases, the J end by 4 bases, with 15 bases between.

The chain combines TRBV9 with TRBJ2-3, with D hard to call. Germline CDR1 reads SGDLS; CDR2 reads YYNGEE. Trimming took off 0 bases at V and 3 bases at J, with 5 bases between the two ends. The CDR3 loop spans 13 amino acids. The CDR3: CASSVEVTDTQYF. Here the CDR3 DNA reads TGTGCCAGCAGCGTAGAAGTTACAGATACGCAGTATTTT.

This clonotype was counted a few times. The V gene is TRBV29-1, the J gene TRBJ2-5, with D maybe TRBD2 (5 bases). The CDR3 has 12 amino acids. V lost 2 bases and J 4 bases, leaving 8 bases between the germline ends. CDR1 is SQVTM and CDR2 is ANQGSEA in the germline V gene. The CDR3 sequence: CSVETGRETQYF. CDR3 nucleotides: TGCAGCGTTGAAACGGGGAGAGAGACCCAGTACTTC.

This clonotype has ten or more counts. The rearrangement uses TRBV20-1 and TRBJ2-7; possible D gene TRBD1, 5 bases. In germline, CDR1 is DFQATT, CDR2 SNEGSKA (reference sequence). Trimming shortened V by 3 bases and J by 4 bases, and 7 bases separated the two germline ends. This CDR3 has 11 amino acids. The CDR3 protein is CSASQGYEQYF. The CDR3 DNA follows: TGCAGTGCTAGTCAGGGTTACGAGCAGTACTTC.

The chain couples TRBV24-1 to TRBJ1-1, with 9 bases aligning to TRBD1. The junction had 5 bases not matched to a gene; V was cut back by 2 bases and J by 5 bases. This CDR3 comprises 15 residues. CDR1 and CDR2 (germline): KGHDR, SFDVKD. The CDR3 reads CATSDSQGASTEAFF. CDR3 DNA: TGTGCCACCAGTGATTCACAGGGGGCGAGTACTGAAGCTTTCTTT.

The chain employs TRBV6-2 or TRBV6-3 and TRBJ2-3; possibly TRBD2 for D (6 bases). This CDR3 has 14 residues. The V end was cut by 4 bases, the J end by 0 bases, with 8 bases between. The germline gives CDR1 MNHEY, CDR2 SVGEGT. CDR3 DNA sequence: TGTGCCAGCAGTTTCCTAGCGAGCACAGATACGCAGTATTTT. Residues: CASSFLASTDTQYF.

This clonotype was seen a few times. This sequence joins TRBV30 and TRBJ2-2, with D hard to call. The V end lost 2 bases, the J end lost 2 bases, and 18 bases lay between the germline ends. Germline values: CDR1 GTSNPN, CDR2 SVGIG (reference sequence). The CDR3 consists of 17 residues. CDR3 residues: CAWSPPFAVPNTGELFF. The CDR3 DNA follows: TGTGCCTGGAGTCCTCCATTCGCGGTGCCCAACACCGGGGAGCTGTTTTTT.

This sequence joins TRBV12-3 or TRBV12-4 and TRBJ2-1; no clear D. V was clipped by 5 bases and J by 2 bases, with 10 bases between them. The CDR3 totals 14 residues. The CDR3: CASSTRRPYNEQFF. In DNA, the CDR3 is TGTGCCAGCAGTACCCGCAGGCCCTACAATGAGCAGTTCTTC.

CDR3 nucleotide sequence: TGTGCCAGCACCTCGGGACAGGCGTACGAGCAGTACTTC. Protein product: CASTSGQAYEQYF. The chain is built from TRBV7-9 and TRBJ2-7; 8 bases agree with TRBD1. From germline, CDR1 is SEHNR and CDR2 FQNEAQ (reference sequence). With V trimmed by 7 bases and J by 4 bases, 6 bases remained unmatched. This CDR3 is built from 13 residues. The variable domain in full, completed from reference TRBV7-9 and TRBJ2-7, reads DTGVSQNPRHKITKRGQNVTFRCDPISEHNRLYWYRQTLGQGPEFLTYFQNEAQLEKSRLLSDRFSAERPKGSFSTLEIQRTEQGDSAMYLCASTSGQAYEQYFGPGTRLTVT.

This chain uses TRBV12-3 or TRBV12-4 with TRBJ2-5; TRBD1 or TRBD2 may be the D gene (5 bases each). Trimming stripped 5 bases from V and 1 base from J, with 14 bases between. The length of the CDR3 is 15 residues. The DNA of the CDR3 is TGTGCCAGCAGTCCCTTGAGAGGGACCCAAGAGACCCAGTACTTC. Translated: CASSPLRGTQETQYF.